The rows below give T cell receptor beta chains drawn from one sample of a study of cytomegalovirus exposure and HLA in healthy donors. Using immunoSEQ multiplex PCR, the repertoire was profiled, and TCRdb retains in-frame clones only, with some absent. The profile shows about 130,000 clones, roughly 68% of them singletons. The sample consisted of PBMCs. The receptors here all came from a woman aged 45 to 65 in good health and CMV-seropositive. CDR3s include the opening cysteine and the closing phenylalanine or tryptophan. The D gene is left open where the match is weak. Expanded clones get a size class; other rows say once, few or many, or leave the size out.

TRBV18,NA,NA,TRBJ1-1,TGTGCCAGCTCACCGGGAGGGCGGAACACTGAAGCTTTCTTT,CASSPGGRNTEAFF
TRBV6-1,NA,TRBD2,TRBJ2-2,TGTGCCAGCAGTGAAGCAGCGGGGGGGCCCGGGGAGCTGTTTTTT,CASSEAAGGPGELFF
TRBV6-5,NA,NA,TRBJ1-1,TGTGCCAGCAGTTTCAACGTGGGGCTACCACCCTTCGAAGCTTTCTTT,CASSFNVGLPPFEAFF
TRBV4-2,NA,TRBD2,TRBJ2-3,TGTGCCAGCAGCCCGGGGTCTCTAGCGGGGGGGTCAGATACGCAGTATTTT,CASSPGSLAGGSDTQYF
TRBV5-1,NA,TRBD1,TRBJ2-7,TGCGCCAGCAGCGTTCGTGACAGGGTGTTCGAGCAGTACTTC,CASSVRDRVFEQYF
TRBV30,NA,NA,TRBJ2-1,TGTGCCTGGAGTACTTTCTCCTACAATGAGCAGTTCTTC,CAWSTFSYNEQFF
TRBV5-4,NA,NA,TRBJ1-2,TGTGCCAGCAGCGTCATGGGAGGAGTAGGAGGCTACACCTTC,CASSVMGGVGGYTF
TRBV4-3,NA,NA,TRBJ2-3,TGCGCCAGCAGCCAAGAACTCGCAGATACGCAGTATTTT,CASSQELADTQYF
TRBV7-8,few,TRBD2,TRBJ2-1,TGTGCCAGCAGCAAACCTAGGACTAGCCCCCGCGGAGAGCAGTTCTTC,CASSKPRTSPRGEQFF
TRBV7-9,NA,NA,TRBJ1-1,TGTGCCAGCAGCTCGGAGACAGGCTCAGGAGCTTTCTTT,CASSSETGSGAFF
TRBV5-1,NA,NA,TRBJ1-1,TGCGCCAGCAGCTTGGGAGACATGTGGAACACTGAAGCTTTCTTT,CASSLGDMWNTEAFF
TRBV27,few,NA,TRBJ1-5,TGTGCCAGCAGGCTAGGCTACAATCAGCCCCAGCATTTT,CASRLGYNQPQHF
TRBV5-1,NA,TRBD2,TRBJ2-2,TGCGCCAGCAGCGTCGGGACTAGCGGGGGGGAGCTGTTTTTT,CASSVGTSGGELFF
TRBV4-1,NA,TRBD2,TRBJ2-1,TGCGCCAGCAGCCAAGCCGGAGGACTAGCGGGGGGGTCGGTGCTCTTC,CASSQAGGLAGGSVLF
TRBV9,once,TRBD2,TRBJ2-1,TGTGCCAGCAGCGGATCCTCACTAGCGGCCTACAATGAGCAGTTCTTC,CASSGSSLAAYNEQFF
TRBV7-2,NA,NA,TRBJ1-5,TGTGCCAGCAGCTTAGGACAGGTTAGCAATCAGCCCCAGCATTTT,CASSLGQVSNQPQHF
TRBV25-1,NA,TRBD1,TRBJ1-5,TGTGCCAGCAGTGATGGGGACAGGTATAGCAATCAGCCCCAGCATTTT,CASSDGDRYSNQPQHF
TRBV7-2,NA,TRBD1,TRBJ1-6,TGTGCCAGCAGCTTATCTGTGGGACAGGCGAGGACTAATTCACCCCTCCACTTT,CASSLSVGQARTNSPLHF
TRBV5-1,NA,TRBD1,TRBJ2-7,TGCGCCAGCAGCATCCGGGACAGGGAGGACGAGCAGTACTTC,CASSIRDREDEQYF
TRBV11-2,NA,NA,TRBJ1-2,TGTGCCAGCAGAGAACCAGCTAACTATGGCTACACCTTC,CASREPANYGYTF
TRBV4-2,NA,NA,TRBJ1-2,TGTGCCAGCAGCCATCCAACAAGGGGGTACTATGGCTACACCTTC,CASSHPTRGYYGYTF
TRBV4-1,NA,TRBD1,TRBJ1-5,TGCGCCAGCAGCCTCGAATCCGGGACAGGGACCGATCAGCCCCAGCATTTT,CASSLESGTGTDQPQHF
TRBV7-9,NA,NA,TRBJ2-7,TGTGCCAGCAGCTCGGTAGATGGGCCCTCCTACGAGCAGTACTTC,CASSSVDGPSYEQYF
TRBV11-2,few,NA,TRBJ2-3,TGTGCCAGCAGCTTTGGTGGACAGCTCACAGATACGCAGTATTTT,CASSFGGQLTDTQYF
TRBV2,NA,NA,TRBJ2-7,TGTGCCAGCAGTGTTAACGCAGGCGCCGTGTACGAGCAGTACTTC,CASSVNAGAVYEQYF
TRBV10-3,NA,TRBD2,TRBJ2-3,TGTGCCATCAGTGAGTCGGGGGGGTTGACAGATACGCAGTATTTT,CAISESGGLTDTQYF
TRBV29-1,NA,TRBD2,TRBJ2-3,TGCAGCGCAAGTCGGGGGGGCACAGATACGCAGTATTTT,CSASRGGTDTQYF
TRBV2,NA,TRBD2,TRBJ2-3,TGTGCCAGCAGAGAGCGGGGGCTATTTCTTTCAGATACGCAGTATTTT,CASRERGLFLSDTQYF
TRBV10-1,once,TRBD2,TRBJ2-5,TGCGCCAGCAGTGAGGGACTAGCGGGGCAGGGGCCCCAGTACTTC,CASSEGLAGQGPQYF
TRBV6-6,NA,NA,TRBJ1-2,TGTGCCAGCAGTTACTCGGTAGGACACAGCAACTATGGCTACACCTTC,CASSYSVGHSNYGYTF
TRBV10-2,NA,NA,TRBJ1-1,TGCGCCAGCAGTGACAGGGGAGTGAGTACTGAAGCTTTCTTT,CASSDRGVSTEAFF
TRBV9,few,TRBD1,TRBJ1-1,TGTGCCAGCAGCGTAGGAGGGACAGGGAACACTGAAGCTTTCTTT,CASSVGGTGNTEAFF
TRBV6-1,NA,TRBD1,TRBJ2-7,TGTGCCAGCAGTGAGCCGGGACAGGGCTCCTACGAGCAGTACTTC,CASSEPGQGSYEQYF
TRBV6-1,NA,TRBD1,TRBJ1-5,TGTGCCAGCAGTGAAAAGGGACAGGCTTTTTATAGCAATCAGCCCCAGCATTTT,CASSEKGQAFYSNQPQHF
TRBV5-4,NA,TRBD1,TRBJ2-1,TGTGCCAGCAGCAAGACAGGGCTGGATGAGCAGTTCTTC,CASSKTGLDEQFF
TRBV19,once,TRBD2,TRBJ2-1,TGTGCCAGTAGTAGAGGGAGGACTAGCGGATTCAATGAGCAGTTCTTC,CASSRGRTSGFNEQFF
TRBV11-3,NA,NA,TRBJ1-1,TGTGCCAGCAGCTTGGAAGGGGACACTGAAGCTTTCTTT,CASSLEGDTEAFF
TRBV7-2,once,TRBD2,TRBJ2-5,TGTGCCAGCAGCTCAATGCGGCTAGCGGGGCAAGAGACCCAGTACTTC,CASSSMRLAGQETQYF
TRBV7-2,NA,NA,TRBJ1-2,TGTGCCAGCAGCTGGGTTGGCGGACAGTCCGGCTACACCTTC,CASSWVGGQSGYTF
TRBV28,NA,NA,TRBJ2-3,TGTGCCAGCAGGGGGCCAACAGATACGCAGTATTTT,CASRGPTDTQYF
TRBV10-3,few,TRBD2,TRBJ2-7,TGTGCCATCAGTGATTATTTTACCGGGGGGAGACCATACGAGCAGTACTTC,CAISDYFTGGRPYEQYF
TRBV6-5,NA,NA,TRBJ2-7,TGTGCCAGCAGTTACTCGGTTAGTTACGAGCAGTACTTC,CASSYSVSYEQYF
TRBV10-2,NA,NA,TRBJ2-3,TGCGCCAGCAGTGAGGAGGCCGGCACAGATACGCAGTATTTT,CASSEEAGTDTQYF
TRBV28,NA,TRBD1,TRBJ1-4,TGTGCCAGCAGTAGGGGACAGGGGAGGGAAAAACTGTTTTTT,CASSRGQGREKLFF
TRBV18,NA,TRBD1,TRBJ1-1,TGTGCCAGCTCACCAGGGGTGAAAAGGGGGCTGAGGACTGAAGCTTTCTTT,CASSPGVKRGLRTEAFF
TRBV19,NA,TRBD1,TRBJ1-2,TGTGCCAGTAGTATGACAGGGCCCTATGGCTACACCTTC,CASSMTGPYGYTF
TRBV2,few,NA,TRBJ2-1,TGTGCCAGCAGCCCCTGGACTCAAGTGGGTGAGCAGTTCTTC,CASSPWTQVGEQFF
TRBV4-1,NA,NA,TRBJ1-5,TGCGCCAGCAGCCAAGATACGGGCAGGGTAGGAAATCAGCCCCAGCATTTT,CASSQDTGRVGNQPQHF
TRBV4-3,NA,TRBD2,TRBJ2-3,TGCGCCAGCAGCCAAGTCTTAGCGGGGGGGCGTTTGGTGCGCGCAGATACGCAGTATTTT,CASSQVLAGGRLVRADTQYF
TRBV9,few,NA,TRBJ1-4,TGTGCCAGCAGCGTAGGCCCCGGGGGTAACGAAAAACTGTTTTTT,CASSVGPGGNEKLFF
TRBV6-6,few,TRBD1,TRBJ2-3,TGTGCCAGCAGACTCTCGGACAGGGGGTTGACAGATACGCAGTATTTT,CASRLSDRGLTDTQYF
TRBV2,NA,TRBD2,TRBJ2-7,TGTGCCAGCAGTTCGCGGGGGGGCCTATACGAGCAGTACTTC,CASSSRGGLYEQYF
TRBV10-3,NA,TRBD1,TRBJ1-6,TGTGCCATCAAGCAGGGGGCGGAATCACCCCTCCACTTT,CAIKQGAESPLHF
TRBV5-8,once,NA,TRBJ1-2,TGTGCCAGCAGCCCCGGGGGGACCTATGGCTACACCTTC,CASSPGGTYGYTF